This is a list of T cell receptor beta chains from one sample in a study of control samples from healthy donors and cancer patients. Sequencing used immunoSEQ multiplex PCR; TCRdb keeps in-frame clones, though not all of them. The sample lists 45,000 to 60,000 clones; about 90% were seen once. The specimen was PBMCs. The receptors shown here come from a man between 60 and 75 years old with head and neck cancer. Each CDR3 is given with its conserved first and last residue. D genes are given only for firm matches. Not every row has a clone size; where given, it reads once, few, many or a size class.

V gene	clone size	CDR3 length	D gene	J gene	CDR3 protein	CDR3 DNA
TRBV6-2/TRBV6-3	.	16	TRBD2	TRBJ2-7	CASSSRRWEGTYEQYF	TGTGCCAGCAGTTCCAGGCGGTGGGAGGGGACCTACGAGCAGTACTTC
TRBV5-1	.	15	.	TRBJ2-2	CASSLGTANTGELFF	TGCGCCAGCAGCTTGGGGACCGCGAACACCGGGGAGCTGTTTTTT
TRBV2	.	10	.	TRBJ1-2	CASGSYGYTF	TGTGCCAGTGGATCCTATGGCTACACCTTC
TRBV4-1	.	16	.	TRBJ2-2	CASSQVDSPNTGELFF	TGCGCCAGCAGCCAAGTAGACAGCCCGAACACCGGGGAGCTGTTTTTT
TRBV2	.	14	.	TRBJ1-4	CASSEGRRNEKLFF	TGTGCCAGCAGTGAAGGCAGGCGGAATGAAAAACTGTTTTTT
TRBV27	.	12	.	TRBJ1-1	CASSFPAGPAFF	TGTGCCAGCAGTTTTCCCGCGGGGCCGGCTTTCTTT
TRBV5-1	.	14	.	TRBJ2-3	CASSLEGGSDTQYF	TGCGCCAGCAGCTTGGAGGGGGGGTCAGATACGCAGTATTTT
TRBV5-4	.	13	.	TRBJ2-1	CASSTVRGDEQFF	TGTGCCAGCAGCACCGTCAGGGGAGATGAGCAGTTCTTC
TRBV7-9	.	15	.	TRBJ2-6	CASSAGGAGANVLTF	TGTGCCAGCAGCGCCGGGGGAGCTGGGGCCAACGTCCTGACTTTC
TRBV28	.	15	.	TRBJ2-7	CASSLWGGAGHEQYF	TGTGCCAGCAGTTTATGGGGGGGGGCAGGTCACGAGCAGTACTTC
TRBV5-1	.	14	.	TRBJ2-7	CASSWGRQGGEQYF	TGCGCCAGCAGCTGGGGTAGGCAGGGCGGCGAGCAGTACTTC
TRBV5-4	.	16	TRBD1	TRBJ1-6	CASSLGGGQRNSPLHF	TGTGCCAGCAGCTTGGGTGGGGGACAGCGGAATTCACCCCTCCACTTT
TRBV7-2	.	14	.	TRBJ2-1	CASSPPWGGNEQFF	TGTGCCAGCAGCCCCCCGTGGGGCGGTAATGAGCAGTTCTTC
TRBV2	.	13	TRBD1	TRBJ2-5	CASSSTGIQTQYF	TGTGCCAGCAGTTCGACAGGGATCCAGACCCAGTACTTC
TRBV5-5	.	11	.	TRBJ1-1	CASSLDHEAFF	TGTGCCAGCAGCTTGGACCATGAAGCTTTCTTT
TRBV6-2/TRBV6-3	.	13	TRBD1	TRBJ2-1	CASSSTGGGEQFF	TGTGCCAGCAGTTCTACAGGGGGAGGTGAGCAGTTCTTC
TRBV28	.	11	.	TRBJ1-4	CASSVNEKLFF	TGTGCCAGCAGTGTTAATGAAAAACTGTTTTTT
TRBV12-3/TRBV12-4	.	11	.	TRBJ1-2	CASSPGYGYTF	TGTGCCAGCAGCCCGGGATATGGCTACACCTTC
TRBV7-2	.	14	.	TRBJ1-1	CASSLLPLSLEAFF	TGTGCCAGCAGCTTACTCCCCCTCTCCCTTGAAGCTTTCTTT
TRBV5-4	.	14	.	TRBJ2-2	CASSSGKNTGELFF	TGTGCCAGCAGCTCGGGAAAGAACACCGGGGAGCTGTTTTTT
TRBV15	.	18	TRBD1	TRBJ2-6	CATSRQGDTSSGANVLTF	TGTGCCACCAGCAGACAGGGGGATACTAGCTCTGGGGCCAACGTCCTGACTTTC
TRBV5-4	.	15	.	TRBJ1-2	CASSSPQTTNYGYTF	TGTGCCAGCAGCTCGCCACAAACAACTAACTATGGCTACACCTTC
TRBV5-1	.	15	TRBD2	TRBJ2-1	CASMRAGGEGNEQFF	TGCGCCAGCATGAGAGCGGGAGGAGAAGGGAATGAGCAGTTCTTC
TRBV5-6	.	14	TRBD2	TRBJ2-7	CASSFRGEADEQYF	TGTGCCAGCAGCTTTCGGGGGGAAGCCGACGAGCAGTACTTC
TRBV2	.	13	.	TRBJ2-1	CASSEEAYNEQFF	TGTGCCAGCAGTGAAGAGGCCTACAATGAGCAGTTCTTC
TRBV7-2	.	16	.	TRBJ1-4	CASSSGPNGANEKLFF	TGTGCCAGCAGCTCCGGGCCAAATGGAGCTAATGAAAAACTGTTTTTT
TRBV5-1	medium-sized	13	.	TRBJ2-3	CASSFTVMDTQYF	TGCGCCAGCAGCTTCACTGTGATGGATACGCAGTATTTT
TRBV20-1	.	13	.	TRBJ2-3	CSASRQTFGTQYF	TGCAGTGCTAGTCGACAGACGTTCGGTACGCAGTATTTT
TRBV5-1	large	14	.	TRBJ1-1	CASSSATMNTEAFF	TGCGCCAGCAGCTCGGCGACTATGAACACTGAAGCTTTCTTT
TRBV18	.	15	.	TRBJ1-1	CASSPRPELNTEAFF	TGTGCCAGCTCACCACGGCCAGAATTGAACACTGAAGCTTTCTTT
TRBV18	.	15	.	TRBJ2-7	CASSGLAQEAYEQYF	TGTGCCAGCTCAGGTCTCGCACAGGAGGCCTACGAGCAGTACTTC
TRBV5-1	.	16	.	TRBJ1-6	CASSLGPSGFRSPLHF	TGCGCCAGCAGCTTGGGACCTTCAGGGTTTCGGTCACCCCTCCACTTT
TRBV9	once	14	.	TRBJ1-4	CASSPQGTNEKLFF	TGTGCCAGCAGCCCGCAGGGAACTAATGAAAAACTGTTTTTT
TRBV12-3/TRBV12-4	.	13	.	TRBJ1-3	CASSLRAEDTIYF	TGTGCCAGCAGTTTAAGGGCAGAAGACACCATATATTTT
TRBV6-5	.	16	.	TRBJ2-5	CASSYQGAGVGETQYF	TGTGCCAGCAGTTACCAGGGGGCGGGAGTAGGTGAGACCCAGTACTTC
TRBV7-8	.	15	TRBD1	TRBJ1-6	CASSRQGGYNSPLHF	TGTGCCAGCAGTCGACAGGGTGGGTACAATTCACCCCTCCACTTT
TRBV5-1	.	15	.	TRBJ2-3	CASSLAWTGTDTQYF	TGCGCCAGCAGCTTGGCTTGGACAGGCACAGATACGCAGTATTTT
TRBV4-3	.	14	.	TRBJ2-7	CASSQVRGYYEQYF	TGCGCCAGCAGCCAAGTCAGGGGATACTACGAGCAGTACTTC
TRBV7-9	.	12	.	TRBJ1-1	CASRVMNTEAFF	TGTGCCAGCAGAGTGATGAACACTGAAGCTTTCTTT
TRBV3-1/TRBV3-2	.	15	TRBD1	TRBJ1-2	CASSRWGQGEDGYTF	TGTGCCAGCAGTCGATGGGGACAGGGGGAGGATGGCTACACCTTC
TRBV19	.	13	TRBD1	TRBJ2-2	CAIGTEYTGELFF	TGTGCCATCGGGACAGAGTACACCGGGGAGCTGTTTTTT
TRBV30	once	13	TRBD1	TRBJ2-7	CAWGLDRDSEQYF	TGTGCCTGGGGATTGGACAGGGACAGCGAGCAGTACTTC
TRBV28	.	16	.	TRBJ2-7	CASSRPVGTGALANGF	.
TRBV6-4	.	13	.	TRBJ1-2	CASSSNRVTGYTF	TGTGCCAGCAGTTCCAACAGGGTGACAGGCTACACCTTC